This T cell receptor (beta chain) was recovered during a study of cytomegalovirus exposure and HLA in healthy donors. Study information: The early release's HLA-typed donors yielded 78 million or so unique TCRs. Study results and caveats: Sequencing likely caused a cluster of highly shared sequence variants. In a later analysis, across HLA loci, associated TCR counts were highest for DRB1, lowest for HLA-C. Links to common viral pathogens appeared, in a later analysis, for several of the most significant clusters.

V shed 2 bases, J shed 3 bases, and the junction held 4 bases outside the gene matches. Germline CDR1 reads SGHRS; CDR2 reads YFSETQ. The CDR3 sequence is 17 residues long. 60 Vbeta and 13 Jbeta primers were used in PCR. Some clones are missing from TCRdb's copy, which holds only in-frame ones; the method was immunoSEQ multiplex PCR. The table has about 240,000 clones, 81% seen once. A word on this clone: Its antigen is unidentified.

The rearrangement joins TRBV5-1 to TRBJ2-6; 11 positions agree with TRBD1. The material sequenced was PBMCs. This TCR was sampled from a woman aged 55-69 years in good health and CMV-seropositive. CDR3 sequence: CASSLGQGASGANVLTF. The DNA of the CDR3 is TGCGCCAGCAGCTTAGGACAGGGGGCGAGTGGGGCCAACGTCCTGACTTTC.